The 8 T cell receptor beta chains below all came from one sample that was sequenced in a study of blood T cell repertoires in COVID-19 (dated by TCRdb to the early 2020s). The library was obtained by the immunoSEQ multiplex PCR assay. Not all clones reach the TCRdb copy of this immuneACCESS table, which keeps in-frame sequences only. Checked studies attribute under half of the gap to unresolved V genes and leave the rest unexplained. The sample has roughly 50,000 clones on record, roughly 90% of them singletons. Of the sample, around a fifth is held by the ten largest clones. Sequencing was performed on peripheral blood. Receptors originate from a human donor in a cohort sampled during active COVID-19.

The V gene is TRBV18, the J gene TRBJ1-1; TRBD1 aligns across 11 bases. V lost 3 bases, J lost 3 bases, and 6 bases stayed unmatched. The CDR3 has 16 amino acids. The germline V gene has CDR1 KGHSH and CDR2 LQKENI. CDR3 loop: CASSPRTGGVDTEAFF. The CDR3 DNA sequence: TGTGCCAGCTCACCCCGGACAGGGGGCGTCGACACTGAAGCTTTCTTT.

The chain is built from TRBV11-2 and TRBJ1-2, with 9 bases identical to TRBD1. Unmatched junction bases numbered 16, after V lost 3 bases and J lost 8 bases. The germline CDR1 and CDR2 sequences are SGHAT and FQNNGV. This CDR3 is built from 17 residues. The DNA for the CDR3 is TGTGCCAGCAGCTTTTCGCGGACAGGGGTAGGGGAGGACGGCTACACCTTC. Translated, it gives CASSFSRTGVGEDGYTF.

This clone was detected once. V and J are TRBV7-2 and TRBJ2-3; 12 bases agree with TRBD2. The CDR3 has 17 amino acids. From germline, CDR1 is SGHTA and CDR2 FQGNSA. The V segment lost 3 bases and the J segment 5 bases; nucleotides outside the gene matches: 9. The CDR3 here is CASSFPSGGASGDTQYF. The CDR3 nucleotides are TGTGCCAGCAGCTTCCCTAGCGGGGGGGCCTCGGGAGATACGCAGTATTTT.

The rearrangement uses TRBV12-3 or TRBV12-4 and TRBJ2-7; TRBD1 might be the D (6 bases). Between the trimmed V and J ends, which lost 6 bases and 2 bases, there was a span of 11 bases. CDR3 length: 13 amino acids. The CDR3 loop reads CASSPTGAYEQYF. In DNA form, the CDR3 reads TGTGCCAGCAGCCCGACAGGCGCCTACGAGCAGTACTTC.

The chain uses TRBV13 and TRBJ2-7; possibly TRBD1 for D (5 bases). The germline CDR1 and CDR2 sequences are PRHDT and FYEKMQ (reference sequence). V was pared by 3 bases and J by 0 bases, with 9 bases between. This CDR3 is 14 amino acids long. CDR3 DNA sequence: TGTGCCAGCAGCTTCTCAGGGTACTCCTACGAGCAGTACTTC. Its translation is CASSFSGYSYEQYF. Full variable domain (outside the CDR3, taken from reference TRBV13 and TRBJ2-7): AAGVIQSPRHLIKEKRETATLKCYPIPRHDTVYWYQQGPGQDPQFLISFYEKMQSDKGSIPDRFSAQQFSDYHSELNMSSLELGDSALYFCASSFSGYSYEQYFGPGTRLTVT.

This chain links TRBV18 with TRBJ1-5; D is perhaps TRBD1 (5 bases). Trimming shortened V by 6 bases and J by 6 bases, and 15 bases separated the two germline ends. Germline values: CDR1 KGHSH, CDR2 LQKENI. The CDR3 is made up of 14 amino acids. The CDR3 loop is CASSLRQLTQPQHF. The CDR3 coding sequence is TGTGCCAGCTCCCTCAGACAGCTCACTCAGCCCCAGCATTTT.

This chain connects TRBV2 to TRBJ2-3; tentative D call: TRBD1 (7 bases). This CDR3 comprises 18 residues. Per germline, CDR1 SNHLY and CDR2 FYNNEI. Between the trimmed V and J ends, which lost 2 bases and 7 bases, there was a span of 25 bases. The CDR3 DNA reads TGTGCCAGCAGTGAACCCGTTATTAGATCAGGGGGGTATCATACGCAGTATTTT. Protein product: CASSEPVIRSGGYHTQYF.

This clone was counted once. This chain connects TRBV2 to TRBJ2-7; the D gene is possibly TRBD1 (5 bases). Trimming took off 7 bases at V and 6 bases at J, with 22 bases between the two ends. This CDR3 is built from 15 residues. CDR1 and CDR2 (germline): SNHLY, FYNNEI. The CDR3 here is CASKQSDTSGGEQYF. In DNA form, the CDR3 reads TGTGCCAGCAAACAGTCGGACACCTCCGGCGGCGAGCAGTACTTC.